This TCR beta chain was found in a study of T cell responses to AZD1222 COVID-19 vaccine (dated by TCRdb to the early 2020s). Study-wide context: AZD1222 recipients given second doses at about 4 weeks or at about 12 weeks were pooled, since spike-specific TCR depth and breadth were not found to differ between the two schedules. TCR sequencing was performed for 233 trial participants, of whom some 200 were given two doses of AZD1222 and roughly 25 were given two doses of MenACWY control vaccine. Trial participants were enrolled into age subgroups of 18-55, 56-69 and 70-plus years, which contained around 150, 29 and 61 TCR-sequenced participants, respectively. Paper-wide results and their limitations: Nearly half of unique spike-specific TCRs reportedly recognized epitopes outside regions mutated in the B.1.351 and B.1.1.7 variants. Conclusions about previously exposed vaccinees are limited, since just five or six AZD1222 recipients were seropositive for SARS-CoV-2 at baseline. Because no day 14 peak-response samples were available, repertoires were characterized only after the peak T cell response. After two AZD1222 doses, spike-specific TCR breadth and depth were significantly higher than at day 0 and than in MenACWY recipients. CD4 TCRs associated with the vaccine covered the entire spike protein, and the dominant responses were in regions 160-218 and 743-854. The 56-69-year group was small, and its depth increase did not reach significance, likely because of low power. Participants were mostly white British and included more females than males, and it was suggested by the authors that clonal diversity may have been underestimated.

The CDR3 numbers 14 residues from cysteine through phenylalanine. Just the 42-base CDR3 DNA is kept, in frame starting at base 1. CDR1 LNHDA and CDR2 SQIVND are derived from the germline V gene (reference sequence). Relative to germline, V is 2 bases shorter and J is 5 bases shorter, with 12 bases between their ends. The CDR3 regions of human TCRbeta chains were analyzed by immunosequencing. On the authors' methods: Repertoire TCRs were matched against a reference library of SARS-CoV-2-specific TCRs generated with the MIRA antigen-specificity platform. Breadth was defined as the fraction of unique TCRs that were SARS-CoV-2-associated, and depth was defined as the fraction of total T cells that were SARS-CoV-2-associated. Each spike-specific TCR was assigned to its reactive spike region and to a CD4 or CD8 class using the MIRA data. Log10-transformed breadth and depth values were compared by one-way ANOVA with Sidak's multiple comparisons tests. The table comes from immuneACCESS by way of TCRdb, which keeps in-frame sequences with V and J called. Part of the clones is missing from these tables; in studies checked, under half for an unresolved V gene and the rest for unknown reasons. V and J calls and clone size follow that table, whereas D and trimming were derived from the DNA. The sample includes 100,000 or so clones, with more than 75% observed a single time. 5% of the sample rests with the top ten.

This clone was seen a single time. The antigen it binds to is not known. One base away there is no much larger clone; base qualities are not given. The time point label on this specimen signifies: baseline before first vaccination. Vaccinee samples came from UK trials COV001 and COV002, including a single-blind randomized controlled phase 2/3 trial of AZD1222 (ChAdOx1 nCoV-19) in healthy adults. For TCRbeta chain sequencing, PBMC samples were collected from trial participants at day 0 and at day 28 after the second dose. The sequence came from an adult in good health. The source material was peripheral blood, sampled on day 0 of AZD1222 vaccination. This chain is built from TRBV19 and TRBJ1-2; no D gene call is confident. Here is the DNA: TGTGCCAGTAGTATACCTCCAATGGGGTATGGCTACACCTTC. This encodes CASSIPPMGYGYTF.